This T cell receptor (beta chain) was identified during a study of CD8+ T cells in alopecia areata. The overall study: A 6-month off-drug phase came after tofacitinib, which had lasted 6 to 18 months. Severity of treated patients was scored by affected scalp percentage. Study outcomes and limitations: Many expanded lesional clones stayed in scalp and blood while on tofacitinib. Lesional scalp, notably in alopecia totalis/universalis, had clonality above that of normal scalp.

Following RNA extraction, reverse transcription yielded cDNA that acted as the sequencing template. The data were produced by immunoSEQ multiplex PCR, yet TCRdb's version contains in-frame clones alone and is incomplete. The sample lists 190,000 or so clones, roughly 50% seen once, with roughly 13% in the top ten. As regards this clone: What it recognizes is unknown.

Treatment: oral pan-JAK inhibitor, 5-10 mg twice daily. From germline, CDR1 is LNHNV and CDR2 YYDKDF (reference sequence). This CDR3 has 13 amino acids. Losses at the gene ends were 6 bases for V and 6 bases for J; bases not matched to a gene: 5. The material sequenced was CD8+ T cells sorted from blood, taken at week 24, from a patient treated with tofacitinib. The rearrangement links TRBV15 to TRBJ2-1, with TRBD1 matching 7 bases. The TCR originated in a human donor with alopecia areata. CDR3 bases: TGTGCCACCAGAAGACAGGGTCCCAATGAGCAGTTCTTC. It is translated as CATRRQGPNEQFF.